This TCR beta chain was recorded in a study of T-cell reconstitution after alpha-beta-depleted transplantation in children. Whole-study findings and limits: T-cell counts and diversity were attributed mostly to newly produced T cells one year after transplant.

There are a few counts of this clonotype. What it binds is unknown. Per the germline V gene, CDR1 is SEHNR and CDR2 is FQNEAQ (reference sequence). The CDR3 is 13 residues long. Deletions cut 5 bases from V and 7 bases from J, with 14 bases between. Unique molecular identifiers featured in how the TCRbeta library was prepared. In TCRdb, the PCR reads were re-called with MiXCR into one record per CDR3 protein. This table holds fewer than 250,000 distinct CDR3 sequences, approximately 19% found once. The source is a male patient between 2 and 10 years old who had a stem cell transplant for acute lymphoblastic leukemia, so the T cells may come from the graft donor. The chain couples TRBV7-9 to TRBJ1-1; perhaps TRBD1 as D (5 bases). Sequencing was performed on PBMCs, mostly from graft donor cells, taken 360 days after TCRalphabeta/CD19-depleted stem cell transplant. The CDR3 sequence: CASSPGTESEAFF. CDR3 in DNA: TGTGCCAGCAGCCCTGGGACGGAAAGTGAAGCTTTCTTT.